The next 6 T cell receptor beta chains were all read from a single sample in a study of shared clonotypes between healthy human individuals (TCRdb year 2020). The library was prepared using the immunoSEQ multiplex PCR assay. Entries here come from immuneACCESS through TCRdb and include only in-frame sequences with V and J called. Some clones fail to appear in such tables; in the studies checked, an unresolved V gene covers under half of the shortfall, and the cause of the remainder is unknown. The sample table contains some 2,100,000 clones; only one count was recorded for about 94% of them. Of the sample, about 0.13% is held by the ten largest clones. Sample: naive CD4+ T cells sorted from blood. The sample's cell subset or site label, in plain terms: CD45RA+ positively selected. These receptor sequences come from a man between 18 and 29 years old in good health.

The chain recombines TRBV30 with TRBJ1-4, with a weak D call TRBD1 (6 bases). Trimming stripped 5 bases from V and 6 bases from J, with 10 bases between. CDR1 and CDR2 (germline): GTSNPN, SVGIG (reference sequence). The CDR3 runs to 12 residues. The CDR3 nucleotides read TGTGCCTGGCGGCGGGGGCATGAAAAACTGTTTTTT. Translation gives CAWRRGHEKLFF.

Details on this clone: The junction and the germline gene differ at one end; a read error may be behind it. The gene calls are TRBV5-1 and TRBJ1-1; weak D call: TRBD1 (5 bases). This CDR3 spans 16 amino acids. Germline CDR1 is SGHRS and CDR2 is YFSETQ. This CDR3 reads CASRLVATGQGAETFF. The DNA for the CDR3 is TGCGCCAGCAGACTTGTAGCAACAGGCCAAGGGGCTGAAACTTTCTTT. The entire variable domain, with the rest obtained from reference TRBV5-1 and TRBJ1-1, is as follows: KAGVTQTPRYLIKTRGQQVTLSCSPISGHRSVSWYQQTPGQGLQFLFEYFSETQRNKGNFPGRFSGRQFSNSRSEMNVSTLELGDSALYLCASRLVATGQGAETFFGQGTRLTVV.

The rearrangement links TRBV2 to TRBJ2-4, with D maybe TRBD2 (5 bases). Germline V lookup: CDR1 SNHLY, CDR2 FYNNEI. The ends were cut back, 5 bases at V and 1 base at J, with 15 bases in the middle. The CDR3 consists of 16 residues. The CDR3 protein is CASSTDTRGAKNIQYF. The CDR3 nucleotides read TGTGCCAGCAGTACTGACACCAGAGGGGCCAAAAACATTCAGTACTTC.

This clone has a single count. The rearrangement joins TRBV25-1 to TRBJ1-5; D not certain. V lost 4 bases, J lost 0 bases, and 7 bases lay in between. The CDR3 contains 14 residues. Germline CDR1 is MGHDK and CDR2 is SYGVNS. CDR3 amino acids: CASSGANSNQPQHF. CDR3 nucleotides: TGTGCCAGCAGTGGGGCAAATAGCAATCAGCCCCAGCATTTT.

The gene calls are TRBV7-6 and TRBJ1-1, with 9 bases matching TRBD1. The CDR3 spans 14 residues. V shed 5 bases, J shed 4 bases, and the junction held 5 bases outside the gene matches. Germline V lookup: CDR1 SGHVS, CDR2 FNYEAQ. CDR3 region: CASSTSTGGTEAFF. The CDR3 coding sequence is TGTGCCAGCAGCACCTCGACAGGGGGCACTGAAGCTTTCTTT.

As to this clone: Other nucleotide sequences in the sample specify the same CDR3. The rearrangement links TRBV5-1 to TRBJ1-1, with 10 nucleotides matching TRBD1. CDR3 length: 14 amino acids. V was pared by 0 bases and J by 7 bases, with 3 bases of the junction left unmatched. Germline lookup yields CDR1 SGHRS and CDR2 YFSETQ. CDR3 amino acids: CASSLGQGAGEAFF. DNA for the CDR3: TGCGCCAGCAGCTTGGGACAGGGGGCGGGTGAAGCTTTCTTT. Variable domain in full (rest from reference TRBV5-1 and TRBJ1-1): KAGVTQTPRYLIKTRGQQVTLSCSPISGHRSVSWYQQTPGQGLQFLFEYFSETQRNKGNFPGRFSGRQFSNSRSEMNVSTLELGDSALYLCASSLGQGAGEAFFGQGTRLTVV.